This T cell receptor beta chain was sequenced for a study of blood T cells in healthy people across ages. Using a J-beta primer mix together with a sample-barcoded 5' primer, a second PCR was run for roughly 7 to 11 cycles. Researchers report that a template-switch adaptor with 12 random nucleotides tagged each cDNA molecule. CDR3-containing paired-end reads numbering at least 3 million came from each sample. TCRdb called the 5' RACE reads again in MiXCR, with one record for every CDR3 protein. Of 550,000 to 650,000 distinct CDR3 sequences listed, around 31% are singletons. Study-wide results and caveats: In long-lived donors, naive CD4+ cell counts and diversity exceeded those of aged donors. PBMCs went unsorted, and a conclusive naive versus antigen-experienced comparison was therefore prevented.

The CDR3 consists of 14 residues. Germline V gives CDR1 SGHRS, CDR2 YFSETQ. The V gene end was trimmed by 0 bases and the J gene end by 6 bases; junction bases not matched to a gene: 3. Remarks on this clonotype: The antigen is unknown.

The TCR comes from a woman aged 80 or older in good health. The specimen sequenced was blood. The chain combines TRBV5-1 with TRBJ2-1, with 7 bases that match TRBD1. Written as DNA, the CDR3 is TGCGCCAGCAGCTTGGTTCCAGGGGGCAATGAGCAGTTCTTC. Translated: CASSLVPGGNEQFF.